The 9 T cell receptor beta chains reported below all come from one sample, sequenced in a study of T cell repertoires in cytomegalovirus infection. TCRdb re-derived calls from the reads in MiXCR, one entry per CDR3 protein. Of 250,000 to 350,000 distinct CDR3 sequences listed, 20% to 30% are singletons. Sequenced material: PBMCs. The receptors here all came from a human donor in good health (CMV status not recorded). Some clones in this sample may be carry-over from other donors' samples.

This clonotype appeared many times. This rearrangement joins TRBV28 to TRBJ2-1; 12 bases agree with TRBD2. The CDR3 length is 17 residues. The ends lost 1 base at V and 7 bases at J; junction bases unmatched: 8. CDR1 and CDR2 from the germline V gene are MDHEN and SYDVKM. CDR3 sequence (DNA): TGTGCCAGCAGTTTATCGATGGGACTAGCGGGCGGTAATGAGCAGTTCTTC. The encoded protein is CASSLSMGLAGGNEQFF.

The rearrangement uses TRBV24-1 and TRBJ2-1, with TRBD2 matching 9 bases. This CDR3 comprises 16 residues. CDR1 is KGHDR and CDR2 is SFDVKD in the germline V gene. V shed 4 bases, J shed 9 bases, and the junction held 12 bases outside the gene matches. For the CDR3, the DNA is TGTGCCACCAGTGACCCTAATAGCGGGAGCGAAGGTGAGCAGTTCTTC. This gives the protein CATSDPNSGSEGEQFF.

This clonotype occurred a few times. The CDR3 sequence is CASSLNRQGQGEQYF. CDR3 in DNA: TGTGCCAGCAGCTTAAACCGACAGGGCCAGGGCGAGCAGTACTTC. The chain recombines TRBV7-6 with TRBJ2-7; 7 nucleotides agree with TRBD1. The CDR3 contains 15 residues. CDR1 SGHVS and CDR2 FNYEAQ come from the germline V gene. The V segment lost 2 bases and the J segment 6 bases; nucleotides outside the gene matches: 10.

In this sample, this clonotype turned up many times. The chain links TRBV7-2 to TRBJ2-1; D ambiguous. V lost 1 base and J lost 6, with 10 bases in between. Germline values: CDR1 SGHTA, CDR2 FQGNSA. CDR3 size: 14 residues. CDR3 nucleotides: TGTGCCAGCAGCTTAGGAGTAGCCCGCAATGAGCAGTTCTTC. Encoded protein: CASSLGVARNEQFF.

This clonotype was seen only a few times. The chain recombines TRBV7-2 with TRBJ2-5; no clear D gene. The V gene's germline CDR1 is SGHTA and CDR2 FQGNSA. The CDR3 is 11 residues long. V was clipped by 1 base and J by 7 bases, with 4 bases between them. The CDR3 DNA sequence: TGTGCCAGCAGCTTAGGTGGGACCCAGTACTTC. Amino acids: CASSLGGTQYF.

This clonotype was seen many times. The genes are TRBV7-2 and TRBJ1-2, with D tentatively TRBD1 (6 bases). Germline V gene data show CDR1 as SGHTA and CDR2 as FQGNSA. This CDR3 spans 14 amino acids. V lost 6 bases and J lost 4, with 15 bases in between. The CDR3 sequence: CASRRNRVGYGYTF. CDR3 nucleotides: TGTGCCAGCAGACGCAACAGGGTCGGCTATGGCTACACCTTC.

This clonotype was detected a few times. J is TRBJ2-7 and V is TRBV18; 7 positions agree with TRBD1. Trimming cost V 3 bases and J 0 bases; bases outside gene matches: 8. This CDR3 has 16 amino acids. CDR1 KGHSH and CDR2 LQKENI come from the germline V gene. The CDR3 nucleotides read TGTGCCAGCTCACCCAGAGACAGGGCTCTCTCCTACGAGCAGTACTTC. Translating it yields CASSPRDRALSYEQYF.

This clonotype came up a few times. This chain uses TRBV20-1 with TRBJ2-1; TRBD1 agrees at 12 bases. The CDR3 length is 15 residues. Germline-derived CDR1 and CDR2 are DFQATT and SNEGSKA (reference sequence). The V gene end was trimmed by 2 bases and the J gene end by 6 bases; junction bases not matched to a gene: 5. The CDR3: CSARTGQGAINEQFF. In DNA, the CDR3 is TGCAGTGCTAGAACGGGACAGGGGGCGATCAATGAGCAGTTCTTC.

V and J are TRBV28 and TRBJ1-4, with D maybe TRBD1 (6 bases). Germline CDR1 reads MDHEN; CDR2 reads SYDVKM. CDR3 length: 13 residues. Trimming shortened V by 5 bases and J by 7 bases, and 11 bases separated the two germline ends. The CDR3 sequence is CASSTGSSEKLFF. DNA for the CDR3: TGTGCCAGCAGTACAGGGTCCAGTGAAAAACTGTTTTTT.